The source of this T cell receptor (beta chain) is a study of blood T cell repertoires in COVID-19. Overall study context: Specimens from acute and convalescent COVID-19 originated in the United States, Italy and Spain. Sources were T cells, B-cell-depleted T cells, or PBMCs; the material itself was cDNA or gDNA.

Patients in Seattle were enrolled during active infection, then followed longitudinally. In the original processing: For nucleated cells, counts were estimated from reference gene primer amplification. Measured with immunoSEQ multiplex PCR; TCRdb has only the in-frame clones, and not every one. V and J calls and clone size are those listed in that table; D and trimming were worked out from the DNA. This table holds about 300,000 clones, 85% to 90% found once. Sequencing was carried out using peripheral blood. The TCR comes from a woman aged 25 to 45 with COVID-19, enrolled during active disease.

CDR3 bases: TGTGCCAGCAGTCCGGGGCGGGGGAGCACAGATACGCAGTATTTT. Its translation is CASSPGRGSTDTQYF. The chain has TRBV27 and TRBJ2-3, with TRBD2 matching over 7 bases. The V and J ends lost 5 bases and 0 bases, in that order; junction bases with no gene match: 5. CDR1 is MNHEY, CDR2 SMNVEV, per germline (reference sequence). The CDR3 has 15 residues.